The entry below describes one T cell receptor (beta chain). The germline V and J ends were trimmed by 2 bases and 6 bases, with 12 bases remaining between them. The germline CDR1 and CDR2 sequences are SGHDT and YYEEEE. This CDR3 is 14 amino acids long. This specimen belongs to a study of blood T cell repertoires in COVID-19. Original processing methods: Estimation of nucleated cell counts relied on the amplification of reference gene primers. TCRdb keeps only in-frame clones here, not all; method: immunoSEQ multiplex PCR. V and J calls and clone size come straight from that table; D and trimming were deduced from the DNA. The sample holds about 68,000 clones; approximately 80% are singletons and the top ten take about 12%.

Sequencing was performed on peripheral blood. The source is a human donor in a cohort sampled during active COVID-19. The chain links TRBV5-6 to TRBJ1-3; no reliable D call. The CDR3 bases are TGTGCCAGCAGCTTTGGGCAGTTCGAAAACACCATATATTTT. Translated: CASSFGQFENTIYF.